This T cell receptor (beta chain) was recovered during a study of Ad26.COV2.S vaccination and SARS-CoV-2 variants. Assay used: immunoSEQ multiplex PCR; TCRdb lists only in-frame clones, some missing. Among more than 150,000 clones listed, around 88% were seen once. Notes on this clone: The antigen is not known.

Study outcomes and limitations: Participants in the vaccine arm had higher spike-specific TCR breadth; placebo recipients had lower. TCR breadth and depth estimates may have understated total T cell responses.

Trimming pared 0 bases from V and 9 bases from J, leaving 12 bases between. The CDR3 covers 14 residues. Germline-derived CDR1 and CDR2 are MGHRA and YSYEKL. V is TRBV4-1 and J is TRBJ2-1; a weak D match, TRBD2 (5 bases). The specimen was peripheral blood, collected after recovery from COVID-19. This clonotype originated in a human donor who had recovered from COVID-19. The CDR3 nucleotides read TGCGCCAGCAGCCAAGATTATAAGGACTTTGAGCAGTTCTTC. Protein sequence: CASSQDYKDFEQFF.